The entry that follows covers one T cell receptor (beta chain) sequence. Its target is unknown. Sequencing used immunoSEQ multiplex PCR; TCRdb keeps in-frame clones, though not all of them. The sample has 25,000 to 35,000 clones; 74% are singletons. The data stem from a study of vaccination effects on CD4 cells after COVID-19. CDR3 size: 18 residues. CDR1 is MGHRA and CDR2 is YSYEKL in the germline V gene. The V end was cut by 0 bases, the J end by 0 bases, with 16 bases between. Isolation of CD4+ T cells took place after approximately 10 days of culture. Two-dose vaccination with either BNT162b2 or mRNA-1273 was given to the participants. No vaccinee had earlier SARS-CoV-2 infection, and nucleocapsid antibodies were negative.

The clonotype originates from a human donor who received a COVID-19 vaccine. This chain links TRBV4-1 with TRBJ2-3; D is undetermined. The sample in question was CD4+ T cells from PBMCs cultured without peptide, obtained after COVID-19 vaccination. CDR3: CASSQEKGGLTSTDTQYF. The CDR3 DNA follows: TGCGCCAGCAGCCAAGAAAAGGGTGGGCTAACTAGCACAGATACGCAGTATTTT.